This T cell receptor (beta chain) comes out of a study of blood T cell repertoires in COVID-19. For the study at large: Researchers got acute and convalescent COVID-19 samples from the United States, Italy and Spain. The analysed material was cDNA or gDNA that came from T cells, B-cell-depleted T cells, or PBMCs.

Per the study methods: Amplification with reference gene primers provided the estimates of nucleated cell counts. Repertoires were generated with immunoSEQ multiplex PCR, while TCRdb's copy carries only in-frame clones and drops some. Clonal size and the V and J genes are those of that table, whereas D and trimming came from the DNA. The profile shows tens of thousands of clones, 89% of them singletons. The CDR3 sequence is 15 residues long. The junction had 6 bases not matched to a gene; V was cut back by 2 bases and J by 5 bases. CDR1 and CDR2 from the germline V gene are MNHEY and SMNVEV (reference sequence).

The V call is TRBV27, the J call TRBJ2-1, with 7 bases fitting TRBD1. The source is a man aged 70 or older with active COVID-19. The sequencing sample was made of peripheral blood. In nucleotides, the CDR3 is TGTGCCAGCAGTTTAGACAGGGCTGCGGACAATGAGCAGTTCTTC. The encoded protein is CASSLDRAADNEQFF.